This T cell receptor (beta chain) emerged from a study of blood T cell repertoires in COVID-19. Study-wide background: PBMCs, B-cell-depleted T cells, or T cells provided the cDNA or gDNA that made up the material.

V was clipped by 1 base and J by 8 bases; unmatched bases: 5. Germline V lookup: CDR1 SGHNT, CDR2 YYREEE (reference sequence). The CDR3 totals 13 residues. As processed by the authors: Amplification of reference gene primers was used by the study to estimate nucleated cell counts. TCRdb's copy holds only in-frame clones and misses some; the assay was immunoSEQ multiplex PCR. V, J and clone size were drawn from that table, and D and trimming were deduced from the DNA. The data contain approximately 75,000 clones, 75% to 90% of them seen just once; the ten biggest clones take up over 15%. The sequence derives from a woman older than 75 with acute or convalescent COVID-19. The sequenced material came from peripheral blood. The chain joins TRBV5-4 to TRBJ1-2; 7 bases map to TRBD1. CDR3 region: CASSLNRGEGYTF. CDR3 coding DNA: TGTGCCAGCAGCTTGAACAGGGGTGAAGGCTACACCTTC.